The 8 T cell receptor beta chains presented below share a single source sample, sequenced in a study of cytomegalovirus exposure and HLA in healthy donors. The PCR made use of 60 Vbeta and 13 Jbeta primers. Only in-frame clones appear in the TCRdb table, and some are missing; sequencing was by immunoSEQ multiplex PCR. The sample consists of about 130,000 clones, around 73% of them appearing once. The sample comprised PBMCs. The receptors were gathered from a female donor in good health and CMV-seronegative.

CDR3 nucleotides: TGTGCCAGCAGGGAGGGGGCAGTCTATGGCTACACCTTC. This codes for CASREGAVYGYTF. This chain joins TRBV28 and TRBJ1-2, with 7 bases that match TRBD1. The germline gives CDR1 MDHEN, CDR2 SYDVKM. The V segment lost 6 bases and the J segment 4 bases; nucleotides outside the gene matches: 5. The CDR3 is 13 residues long.

Points on this clone: Other DNA sequences in this specimen translate into the identical CDR3. This CDR3 reads CAISARLAGGPGEQYF. For the CDR3, the DNA is TGTGCCATCAGTGCTCGACTAGCGGGAGGGCCAGGCGAGCAGTACTTC. J is TRBJ2-7 and V is TRBV10-3, with 14 bases that match TRBD2. After removal of 4 bases from V and 6 bases from J, the junction contained 8 bases not matched to a gene. The V gene's germline CDR1 is ENHRY and CDR2 SYGVKD. The CDR3 runs to 16 residues.

With respect to this clone: Other DNA sequences within the sample encode an identical CDR3. V usage is TRBV7-2 and J usage is TRBJ2-7, with 7 nucleotides matching TRBD2. The germline CDR1 and CDR2 sequences are SGHTA and FQGNSA. J was trimmed by 5 bases and V by 8 bases; bases with no gene match: 9. The length of the CDR3 is 13 residues. CDR3 in DNA: TGTGCCAGCTCACGGGGAGGGAACCACGAGCAGTACTTC. Translating gives CASSRGGNHEQYF.

The chain employs TRBV7-2 and TRBJ1-5; TRBD1 matches at 8 bases. This CDR3 comprises 15 residues. Germline trimming cut 1 base from V and 3 bases from J; bases unmatched to any gene: 2. From germline, CDR1 is SGHTA and CDR2 FQGNSA. The CDR3 region has the DNA TGTGCCAGCAGCTTAGTGACAGGGGACAATCAGCCCCAGCATTTT. It encodes CASSLVTGDNQPQHF.

The chain employs TRBV9 and TRBJ2-7; 15 bases are shared with TRBD2. The CDR3 covers 17 residues. With V trimmed by 4 bases and J by 0 bases, 5 bases remained unmatched. The germline V gene has CDR1 SGDLS and CDR2 YYNGEE. The CDR3 sequence: CASSLGLAGGGSYEQYF. The CDR3, as DNA: TGTGCCAGCAGCTTGGGACTAGCGGGGGGAGGCTCCTACGAGCAGTACTTC.

This chain connects TRBV19 to TRBJ2-1; possibly TRBD1 for D (6 bases). Germline values: CDR1 LNHDA, CDR2 SQIVND (reference sequence). V was pared by 3 bases and J by 3 bases, with 18 bases between. There are 17 residues in the CDR3. CDR3 sequence (DNA): TGTGCCAGTAGTATCTGGTCGAGGGGGAGATTCTACAATGAGCAGTTCTTC. This sequence encodes CASSIWSRGRFYNEQFF.

The rearrangement links TRBV7-9 to TRBJ1-4, with TRBD1 as a possible D gene (5 bases). Deletions cut 2 bases from V and 6 bases from J, with 10 bases between. Germline-derived CDR1 and CDR2 are SEHNR and FQNEAQ (reference sequence). The CDR3 runs 14 residues. CDR3 nucleotide sequence: TGTGCCAGCAGCTTATTAGGGGCGGATGAAAAACTGTTTTTT. Translation: CASSLLGADEKLFF.

This clone was counted a single time. The V gene is TRBV27, the J gene TRBJ1-1; D perhaps matches TRBD1 (5 bases). Germline CDR1 is MNHEY and CDR2 is SMNVEV (reference sequence). Deletions cut 8 bases from V and 0 bases from J, with 10 bases between. The length of the CDR3 is 13 residues. CDR3 in amino acids: CASGGVMNTEAFF. The DNA for the CDR3 is TGTGCCAGCGGGGGGGTCATGAACACTGAAGCTTTCTTT.